Detailed here is one T cell receptor (beta chain). Its antigen is not known. The source of the sample is a study of OX40 agonist ivuxolimab in advanced cancers. Looking at the study overall: Checkpoint inhibitors had been given previously to roughly 40% of patients.

Study-level findings and limits: In general, CD8+ T cells held more expanded clones than CD4+ did, on average. At doses 0.1 to 3.0 mg/kg, CD4+ and CD8+ clones expanded.

Sequenced by immunoSEQ multiplex PCR; TCRdb stores in-frame clones only, minus some. The sample lists about 26,000 clones, about four fifths seen once, with 9% to 15% in the top ten. Losses at the gene ends were 0 bases for V and 1 base for J; bases not matched to a gene: 5. This CDR3 comprises 16 residues. In germline, CDR1 is LNHDA, CDR2 SQIVND (reference sequence). This TCR was recovered from an adult with an advanced solid tumor such as melanoma, head and neck, liver or kidney cancer. The chain uses TRBV19 and TRBJ2-7; TRBD2 matches 8 bases. This sample comprised CD4+ or CD8+ T cells sorted from blood, obtained in a trial of the OX40 agonist ivuxolimab. The CDR3 spells CASSIDLLAGSYEQYF. The CDR3, as DNA: TGTGCCAGTAGTATAGATCTCTTAGCGGGGTCCTACGAGCAGTACTTC.